This is a list of T cell receptor beta chains from one sample in a study of blood T cell repertoires in COVID-19. Sequenced by immunoSEQ multiplex PCR; TCRdb stores in-frame clones only, minus some. Of 80,000 or so clones in the sample, roughly 86% were seen once. The sample comprised peripheral blood. These receptors all come from a woman aged 55-70 years with acute or convalescent COVID-19. Both conserved end residues are part of each CDR3. A D gene is named only where the DNA matches it firmly. Only some rows state a clone size, as once, few, many or a class for expanded clones.

>TRBJ1-1|.|TRBV7-6|.
CASSLRGQGENTEAFF
TGTGCCAGCAGCTTAAGGGGTCAAGGGGAGAACACTGAAGCTTTCTTT
>TRBJ2-3|TRBD2|TRBV6-5|.
CASRLAGVTDTQYF
TGTGCCAGCAGACTAGCGGGAGTCACAGATACGCAGTATTTT
>TRBJ2-3|TRBD2|TRBV6-1|.
CASSEDRLAGAATDTQYF
TGTGCCAGCAGTGAAGATCGGCTAGCGGGGGCCGCCACAGATACGCAGTATTTT
>TRBJ1-2|.|TRBV30|once
CAWSFGGSYYGYTF
TGTGCCTGGAGTTTTGGGGGCTCCTACTATGGCTACACCTTC
>TRBJ1-3|.|TRBV6-6|.
CASSYDRGYDTIYF
TGTGCCAGCAGTTATGACAGAGGATATGACACCATATATTTT
>TRBJ2-7|TRBD1|TRBV18|.
CASSPRGRDRDEQYF
TGTGCCAGCTCACCACGGGGGCGGGACAGGGACGAGCAGTACTTC
>TRBJ1-5|.|TRBV27|.
CASSLRGSNQPQHF
TGTGCCAGCAGTTTGAGAGGTAGCAATCAGCCCCAGCATTTT
>TRBJ1-5|.|TRBV2|.
CASSEWRIGNQPQHF
TGTGCCAGCAGTGAATGGAGGATAGGCAATCAGCCCCAGCATTTT
>TRBJ1-2|.|TRBV10-1|few
CASSESPRGGNGFYGYTF
TGCGCCAGCAGTGAGTCCCCAAGAGGAGGGAATGGGTTCTATGGCTACACCTTC
>TRBJ1-3|.|TRBV7-2|few
CASSFEAGNTIYF
TGTGCCAGCAGCTTTGAGGCTGGAAACACCATATATTTT
>TRBJ2-1|.|TRBV19|.
CASSMGQGIYNEQFF
TGTGCCAGTAGTATGGGGCAGGGAATATACAATGAGCAGTTCTTC
>TRBJ2-3|.|TRBV5-6|.
CASSLVLRATDTQYF
TGTGCCAGCAGCTTGGTGCTCAGGGCAACAGATACGCAGTATTTT
>TRBJ2-1|TRBD1|TRBV12-3/TRBV12-4|.
CASSQQGDSEQFF
TGTGCCAGCAGTCAACAGGGGGATAGTGAGCAGTTCTTC
>TRBJ2-7|.|TRBV28|.
CASSSFDRVYYEQYF
TGTGCCAGCAGTTCCTTTGACAGAGTATACTACGAGCAGTACTTC
>TRBJ2-7|.|TRBV7-9|.
CASSLVGRYEQYF
TGTGCCAGCAGCTTAGTGGGCCGCTACGAGCAGTACTTC
>TRBJ1-3|.|TRBV21-1|.
CASSPRSKNGGNTIYF
TGTGCCAGCAGCCCCAGGTCGAAAAATGGGGGAAACACCATATATTTT
>TRBJ1-2|TRBD1|TRBV2|.
CASSRQGPTNYGYTF
TGTGCCAGCAGTAGACAGGGTCCCACTAACTATGGCTACACCTTC
>TRBJ2-1|TRBD2|TRBV6-6|.
CASSSGRSLGEQFF
TGTGCCAGCAGTAGCGGGAGGTCCCTCGGTGAGCAGTTCTTC
>TRBJ1-5|TRBD1|TRBV7-8|few
CASSLGPQGGFSNQPQHF
TGTGCCAGCAGCTTAGGGCCCCAGGGGGGATTTAGCAATCAGCCCCAGCATTTT
>TRBJ2-7|TRBD2|TRBV7-2|.
CASSFSSGSFYEQYF
TGTGCCAGCAGCTTTTCTAGCGGGAGTTTTTACGAGCAGTACTTC
>TRBJ1-6|.|TRBV19|.
CASSSTGRDSPLHF
TGTGCCAGTAGTAGTACAGGGCGAGATTCACCCCTCCACTTT
>TRBJ2-7|.|TRBV5-4|.
CASSSAGTPYEQYF
TGTGCCAGCAGCTCGGCCGGGACACCCTACGAGCAGTACTTC
>TRBJ1-5|TRBD1|TRBV19|.
CASTGQGGNQPQHF
TGTGCCAGCACGGGACAGGGGGGCAATCAGCCCCAGCATTTT
>TRBJ2-7|TRBD2|TRBV5-1|.
CASSTRTSRSYEQYF
TGCGCCAGCAGCACCCGGACTAGCCGCAGCTACGAGCAGTACTTC
>TRBJ1-1|TRBD1|TRBV3-1/TRBV3-2|.
CASSHPGGQGTNTEAFF
TGTGCCAGCAGCCATCCTGGGGGACAGGGAACGAACACTGAAGCTTTCTTT
>TRBJ1-3|.|TRBV9|.
CASSPNGGSPGNTIYF
TGTGCCAGCAGCCCCAACGGGGGGTCGCCTGGAAACACCATATATTTT
>TRBJ1-1|.|TRBV15|.
CATSRDAGGEAFF
TGTGCCACCAGCAGAGATGCCGGGGGTGAAGCTTTCTTT
>TRBJ2-7|.|TRBV7-3|.
CASSLTGREQYF
TGTGCCAGCAGCTTAACCGGTCGTGAGCAGTACTTC
>TRBJ2-5|TRBD2|TRBV28|.
CASSSSGGAVSQYF
TGTGCCAGCAGCTCTAGCGGGGGGGCTGTGTCCCAGTACTTC
>TRBJ1-5|.|TRBV28|.
CASSLEGQPQHF
TGTGCCAGCAGTTTGGAGGGGCAGCCCCAGCATTTT
>TRBJ2-1|.|TRBV28|.
CASVQGGLAGNEQFF
TGTGCCAGCGTACAGGGTGGGCTAGCCGGCAATGAGCAGTTCTTC
>TRBJ1-6|TRBD1|TRBV6-2/TRBV6-3|once
CASSYSPDRKNSPLHF
TGTGCCAGCAGTTACTCGCCGGACAGGAAGAATTCACCCCTCCACTTT
>TRBJ2-3|.|TRBV2|.
CASSEYRTGGDTQYF
TGTGCCAGCAGTGAGTATCGCACAGGAGGGGATACGCAGTATTTT
>TRBJ2-1|.|TRBV29-1|once
CSVVQGMMHNEQFF
TGCAGCGTTGTACAGGGTATGATGCACAATGAGCAGTTCTTC
>TRBJ1-1|.|TRBV4-2|.
CASSQDIWAGNTEAFF
TGTGCCAGCAGCCAAGATATCTGGGCGGGAAACACTGAAGCTTTCTTT
>TRBJ2-4|TRBD2|TRBV7-2|once
CASSLAGGANIQYF
TGTGCCAGCAGCTTGGCGGGAGGGGCAAACATTCAGTACTTC
>TRBJ2-7|.|TRBV2|.
CASSERQAPHEQYF
TGTGCCAGCAGTGAACGGCAGGCACCGCACGAGCAGTACTTC
>TRBJ1-4|.|TRBV10-3|.
CAISGGLGEKLFF
TGTGCCATCAGTGGGGGGCTGGGTGAAAAACTGTTTTTT
>TRBJ2-3|.|TRBV5-1|.
CASSLEPSWDTQYF
TGCGCCAGCAGCTTGGAGCCTAGCTGGGATACGCAGTATTTT
>TRBJ1-2|.|TRBV10-3|.
CAISESGGRNYGYTF
TGTGCCATCAGTGAGTCGGGGGGGAGGAACTATGGCTACACCTTC
>TRBJ2-3|TRBD2|TRBV24-1|.
CATSDSGRPDTQYF
TGTGCCACCAGTGACTCCGGGAGGCCGGATACGCAGTATTTT
>TRBJ2-3|.|TRBV7-9|.
CASSLRGSSGDTQYF
TGTGCCAGCAGCCTCCGGGGGTCGAGCGGGGATACGCAGTATTTT
>TRBJ1-6|TRBD1|TRBV3-1/TRBV3-2|.
CASSLTGSNSPLHF
TGTGCCAGCAGCCTGACAGGGAGCAATTCACCCCTCCACTTT
>TRBJ2-1|TRBD2|TRBV14|once
CASSQDQVAGVYEQFF
TGTGCCAGCAGCCAAGATCAAGTAGCGGGAGTGTATGAGCAGTTCTTC
>TRBJ1-6|TRBD1|TRBV6-5|.
CASSYRGQVNSPLHF
TGTGCCAGCAGTTACCGTGGACAGGTTAATTCACCCCTCCACTTT